A single T cell receptor (beta chain) is shown here with its context. V lost 0 bases, J lost 7 bases, and 11 bases lay in between. Germline assignment: CDR1 SGHRS and CDR2 YFSETQ. The CDR3 is 14 amino acids. The entry originates in a study of T-cell memory formation after mild COVID-19. TCRdb reanalysed the 5' RACE reads using MiXCR and keeps one entry per CDR3 protein. The repertoire holds a few hundred thousand distinct CDR3 sequences, with approximately 24% as singletons. The TCR sequence derives from an adult woman who had mild COVID-19 (a few samples of this study predate the infection). Cell type and time point are not known. This chain joins TRBV5-1 and TRBJ1-3, with D uncertain. Source material: PBMCs or a T cell subset sorted from them (not recorded which). The CDR3 region is CASSLDTEGNTIYF. The CDR3 region has the DNA TGCGCCAGCAGCTTGGATACAGAAGGTAACACCATATATTTT.